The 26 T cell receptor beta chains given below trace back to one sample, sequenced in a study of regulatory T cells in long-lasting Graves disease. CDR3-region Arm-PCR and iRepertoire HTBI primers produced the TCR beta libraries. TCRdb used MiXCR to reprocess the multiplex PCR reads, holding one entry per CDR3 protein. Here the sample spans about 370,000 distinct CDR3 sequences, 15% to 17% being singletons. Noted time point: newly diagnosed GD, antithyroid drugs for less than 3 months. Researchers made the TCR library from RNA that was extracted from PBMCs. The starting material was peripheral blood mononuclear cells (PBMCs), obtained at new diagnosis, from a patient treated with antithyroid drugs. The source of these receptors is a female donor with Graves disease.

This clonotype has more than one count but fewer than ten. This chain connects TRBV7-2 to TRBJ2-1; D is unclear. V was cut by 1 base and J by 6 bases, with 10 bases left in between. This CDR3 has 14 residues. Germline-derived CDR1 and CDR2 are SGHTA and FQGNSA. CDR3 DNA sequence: TGTGCCAGCAGCTTAGTGGGGAACCCCAATGAGCAGTTCTTC. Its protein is CASSLVGNPNEQFF.

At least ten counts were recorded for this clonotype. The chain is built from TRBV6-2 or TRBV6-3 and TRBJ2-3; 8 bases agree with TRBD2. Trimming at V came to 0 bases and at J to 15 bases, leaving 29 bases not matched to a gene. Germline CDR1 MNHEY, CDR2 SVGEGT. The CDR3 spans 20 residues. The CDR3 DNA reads TGTGCCAGCAGTTACTCGATAGAGGCTAGCGGGCACCCAGAAAATACAGATGAATATTTT. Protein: CASSYSIEASGHPENTDEYF.

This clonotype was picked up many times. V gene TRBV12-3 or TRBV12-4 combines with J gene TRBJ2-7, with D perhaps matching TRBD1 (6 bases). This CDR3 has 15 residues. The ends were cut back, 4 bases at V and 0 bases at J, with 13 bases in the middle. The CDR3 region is CASSSTQGGSYEQYF. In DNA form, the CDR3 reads TGTGCCAGCAGTTCTACACAGGGCGGCTCCTACGAGCAGTACTTC.

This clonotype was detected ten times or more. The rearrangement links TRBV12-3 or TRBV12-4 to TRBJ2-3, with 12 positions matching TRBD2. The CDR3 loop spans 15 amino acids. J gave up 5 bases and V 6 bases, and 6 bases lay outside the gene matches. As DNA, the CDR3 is TGTGCCAGCAGAAGACTAGCGGGAGTACGAGATACGCAGTATTTT. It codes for CASRRLAGVRDTQYF.

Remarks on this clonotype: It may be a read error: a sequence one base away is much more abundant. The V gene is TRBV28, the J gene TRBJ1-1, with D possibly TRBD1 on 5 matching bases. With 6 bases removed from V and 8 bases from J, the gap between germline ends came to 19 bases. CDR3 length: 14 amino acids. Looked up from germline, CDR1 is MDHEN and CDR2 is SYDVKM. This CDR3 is CASSQDDWGSEAFF. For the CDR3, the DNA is TGTGCCAGCAGCCAAGATGACTGGGGCTCAGAAGCTTTCTTT.

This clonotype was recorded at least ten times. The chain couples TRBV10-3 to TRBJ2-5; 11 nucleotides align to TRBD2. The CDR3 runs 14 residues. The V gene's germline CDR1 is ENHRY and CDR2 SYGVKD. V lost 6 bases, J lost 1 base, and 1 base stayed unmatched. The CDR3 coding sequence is TGTGCCATCAGGACTAGCGGGGTCCAAGAGACCCAGTACTTC. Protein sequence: CAIRTSGVQETQYF.

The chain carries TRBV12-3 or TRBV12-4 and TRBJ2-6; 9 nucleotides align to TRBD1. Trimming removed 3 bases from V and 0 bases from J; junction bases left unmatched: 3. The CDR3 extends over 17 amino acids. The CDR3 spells CASSFGTGFSGANVLTF. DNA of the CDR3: TGTGCCAGCAGTTTCGGGACAGGGTTCTCTGGGGCCAACGTCCTGACTTTC.

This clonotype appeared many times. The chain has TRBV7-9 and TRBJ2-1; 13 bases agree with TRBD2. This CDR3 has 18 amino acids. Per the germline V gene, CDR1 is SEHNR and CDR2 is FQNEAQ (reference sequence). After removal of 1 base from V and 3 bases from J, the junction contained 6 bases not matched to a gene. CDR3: CASSLEGRTSGSYNEQFF. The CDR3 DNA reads TGTGCCAGCAGCTTAGAAGGGAGGACTAGCGGGAGCTACAATGAGCAGTTCTTC.

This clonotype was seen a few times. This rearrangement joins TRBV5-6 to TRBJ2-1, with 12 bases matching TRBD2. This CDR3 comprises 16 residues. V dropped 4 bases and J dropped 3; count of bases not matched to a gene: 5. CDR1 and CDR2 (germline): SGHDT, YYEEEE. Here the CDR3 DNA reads TGTGCCAGCAGCCTTGGACTAGCGGGGATCTACAATGAGCAGTTCTTC. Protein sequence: CASSLGLAGIYNEQFF.

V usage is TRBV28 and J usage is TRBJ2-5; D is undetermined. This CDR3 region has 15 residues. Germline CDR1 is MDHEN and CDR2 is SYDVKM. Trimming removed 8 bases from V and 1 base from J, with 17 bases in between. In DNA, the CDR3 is TGTGCCAGCGAAAGGGCAGGTTCTACCCAAGAGACCCAGTACTTC. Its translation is CASERAGSTQETQYF.

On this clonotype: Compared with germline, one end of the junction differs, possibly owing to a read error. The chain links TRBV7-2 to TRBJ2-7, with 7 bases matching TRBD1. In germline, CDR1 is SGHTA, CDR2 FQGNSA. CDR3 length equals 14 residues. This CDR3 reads CACSPRQGAYEQYF. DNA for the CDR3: TGTGCCTGCAGCCCCAGACAGGGAGCCTACGAGCAGTACTTC. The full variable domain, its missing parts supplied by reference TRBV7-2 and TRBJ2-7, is GAGVSQSPSNKVTEKGKDVELRCDPISGHTALYWYRQSLGQGLEFLIYFQGNSAPDKSGLPSDRFSAERTGGSVSTLTIQRTQQEDSAVYLCACSPRQGAYEQYFGPGTRLTVT.

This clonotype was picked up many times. CDR3 amino acids: CASSLGLRGIYQETQYF. The CDR3 region has the DNA TGTGCCAGCAGTTTAGGGTTGCGGGGGATATACCAAGAGACCCAGTACTTC. The rearrangement links TRBV12-3 or TRBV12-4 to TRBJ2-5, with 7 bases lining up with TRBD2. V lost 1 base to trimming and J lost 0 bases; unmatched junction nucleotides: 8. CDR3 size: 17 residues.

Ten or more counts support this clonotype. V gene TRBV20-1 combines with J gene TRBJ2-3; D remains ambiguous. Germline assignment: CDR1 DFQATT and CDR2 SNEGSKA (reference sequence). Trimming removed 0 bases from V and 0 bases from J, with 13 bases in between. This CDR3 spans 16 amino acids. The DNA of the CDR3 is TGCAGTGCTAGAGATCACAACATTGAAAGCACAGATACGCAGTATTTT. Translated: CSARDHNIESTDTQYF.

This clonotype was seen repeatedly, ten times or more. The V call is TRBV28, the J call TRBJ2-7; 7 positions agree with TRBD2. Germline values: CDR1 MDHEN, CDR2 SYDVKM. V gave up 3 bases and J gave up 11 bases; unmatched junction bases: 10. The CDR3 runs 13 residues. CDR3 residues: CASSFVGAAGEYF. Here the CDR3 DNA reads TGTGCCAGCAGTTTTGTGGGCGCCGCGGGGGAGTACTTC.

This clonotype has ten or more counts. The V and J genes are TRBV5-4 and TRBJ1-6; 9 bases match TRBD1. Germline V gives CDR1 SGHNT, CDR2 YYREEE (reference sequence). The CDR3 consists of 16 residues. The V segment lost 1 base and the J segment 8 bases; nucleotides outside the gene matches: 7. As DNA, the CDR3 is TGTGCCAGCAGCTTGAGCTCGGGACAGGGAGATTCACCCCTCCACTTT. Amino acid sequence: CASSLSSGQGDSPLHF.

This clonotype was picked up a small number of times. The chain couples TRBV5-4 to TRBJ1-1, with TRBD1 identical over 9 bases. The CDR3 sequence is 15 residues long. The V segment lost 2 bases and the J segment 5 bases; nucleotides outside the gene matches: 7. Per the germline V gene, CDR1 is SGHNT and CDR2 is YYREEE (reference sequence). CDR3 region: CASSFIRQGGTEAFF. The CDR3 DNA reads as TGTGCCAGCAGCTTTATTAGACAGGGGGGGACTGAAGCTTTCTTT.

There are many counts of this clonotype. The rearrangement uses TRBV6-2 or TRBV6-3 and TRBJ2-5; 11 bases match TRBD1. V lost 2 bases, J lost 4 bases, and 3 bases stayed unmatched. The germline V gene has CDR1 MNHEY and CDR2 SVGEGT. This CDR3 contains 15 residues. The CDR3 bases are TGTGCCAGCAGTTACGTCGGGACAGGGGGAGAGACCCAGTACTTC. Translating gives CASSYVGTGGETQYF.

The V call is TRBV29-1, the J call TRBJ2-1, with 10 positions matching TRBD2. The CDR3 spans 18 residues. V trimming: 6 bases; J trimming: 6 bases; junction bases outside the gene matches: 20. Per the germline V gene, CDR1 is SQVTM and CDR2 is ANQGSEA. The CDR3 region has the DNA TGCAGCGTCACGAGGTTGAGCCCCCTAGCGGGAGAGGTCAATGAGCAGTTCTTC. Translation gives CSVTRLSPLAGEVNEQFF.

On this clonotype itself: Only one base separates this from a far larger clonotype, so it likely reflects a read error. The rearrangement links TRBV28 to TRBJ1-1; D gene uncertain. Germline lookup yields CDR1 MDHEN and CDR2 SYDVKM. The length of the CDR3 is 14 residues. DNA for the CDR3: TGTGCCAGCAGCCAAACCGGCTCTAACACTGATGCTTTCTTT. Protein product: CASSQTGSNTDAFF.

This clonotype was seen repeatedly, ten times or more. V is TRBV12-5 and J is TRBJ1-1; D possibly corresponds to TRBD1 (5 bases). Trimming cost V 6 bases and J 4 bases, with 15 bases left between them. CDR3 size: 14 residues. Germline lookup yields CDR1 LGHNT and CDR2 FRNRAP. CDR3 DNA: TGTGCTAGTGGCCGCCCTAACGGGGCCACTGAAGCTTTCTTT. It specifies CASGRPNGATEAFF.

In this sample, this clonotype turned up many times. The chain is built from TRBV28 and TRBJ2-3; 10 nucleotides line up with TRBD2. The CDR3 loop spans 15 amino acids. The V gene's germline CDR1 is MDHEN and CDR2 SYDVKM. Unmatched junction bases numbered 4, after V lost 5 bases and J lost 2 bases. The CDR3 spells CASSLGTSDTDTQYF. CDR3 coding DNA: TGTGCCAGCAGTCTAGGGACTAGCGACACAGATACGCAGTATTTT.

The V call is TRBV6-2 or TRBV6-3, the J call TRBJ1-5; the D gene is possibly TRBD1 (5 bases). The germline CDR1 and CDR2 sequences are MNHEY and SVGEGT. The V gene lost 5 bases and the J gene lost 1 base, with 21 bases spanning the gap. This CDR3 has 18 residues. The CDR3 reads CASSKSTAFRDSNQPQHF. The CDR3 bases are TGTGCCAGCAGTAAATCGACGGCTTTCCGGGACAGCAATCAGCCCCAGCATTTT.

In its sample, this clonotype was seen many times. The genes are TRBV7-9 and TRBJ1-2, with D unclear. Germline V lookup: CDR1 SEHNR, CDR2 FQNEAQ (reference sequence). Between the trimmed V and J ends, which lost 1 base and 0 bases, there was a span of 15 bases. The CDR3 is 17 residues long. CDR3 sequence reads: CASSLGSPWATNYGYTF. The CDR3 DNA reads TGTGCCAGCAGCTTAGGGAGTCCCTGGGCCACTAACTATGGCTACACCTTC.

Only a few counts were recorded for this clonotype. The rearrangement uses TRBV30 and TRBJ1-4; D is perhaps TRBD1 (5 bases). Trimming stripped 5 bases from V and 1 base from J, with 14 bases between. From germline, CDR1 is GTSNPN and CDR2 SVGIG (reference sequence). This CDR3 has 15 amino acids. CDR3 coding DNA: TGTGCCTGGTGTACAGGACACTTAACTAATGAAAAACTGTTTTTT. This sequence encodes CAWCTGHLTNEKLFF.

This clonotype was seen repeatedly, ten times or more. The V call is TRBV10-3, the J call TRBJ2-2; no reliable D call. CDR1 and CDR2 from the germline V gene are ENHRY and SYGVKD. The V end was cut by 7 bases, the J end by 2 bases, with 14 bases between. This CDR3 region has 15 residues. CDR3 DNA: TGTGCCATCAATACGGCCGGAGACAACACCGGGGAGCTGTTTTTT. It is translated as CAINTAGDNTGELFF.

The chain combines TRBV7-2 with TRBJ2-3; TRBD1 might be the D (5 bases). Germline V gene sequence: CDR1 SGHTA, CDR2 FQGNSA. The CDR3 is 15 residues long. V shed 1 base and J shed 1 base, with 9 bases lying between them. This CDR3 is CASSLDPGRTDTQYF. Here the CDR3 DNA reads TGTGCCAGCAGCTTAGACCCAGGGCGCACAGATACGCAGTATTTT.